The sequence of this T cell receptor (beta chain) was determined in a study of neurological immune-mediated disorders. The study, taken as a whole, reports: No expanded-clone CDR3 amino acid sequence recurred across subjects, suggesting private TCR-beta repertoires. HTLV-1-associated myelopathy had the most TCR clonal expansion, whereas multiple sclerosis had the least (lower than in healthy controls).

V was cut by 1 base and J by 4 bases, with 8 bases left in between. The CDR3 is 13 residues long. Germline CDR1 SGHTA, CDR2 FQGNSA. This clonotype was detected many times. Its antigen is still unknown. The cDNA came from 5'RACE, which used 10-nucleotide random UMIs. TCRdb analysed the 5' RACE reads with MiXCR anew, one entry per CDR3 protein. The repertoire includes around 32,000 distinct CDR3 sequences, 12% of them detected once, and 5.8% sits in the top ten. The sequence derives from a woman aged 60 to 75 in good health. The chain links TRBV7-2 to TRBJ2-7; no definite D call. Sequenced sample: PBMCs. The CDR3 region has the DNA TGTGCCAGCAGCTTAGGACGGGTTTACGAGCAGTACTTC. Protein sequence: CASSLGRVYEQYF.